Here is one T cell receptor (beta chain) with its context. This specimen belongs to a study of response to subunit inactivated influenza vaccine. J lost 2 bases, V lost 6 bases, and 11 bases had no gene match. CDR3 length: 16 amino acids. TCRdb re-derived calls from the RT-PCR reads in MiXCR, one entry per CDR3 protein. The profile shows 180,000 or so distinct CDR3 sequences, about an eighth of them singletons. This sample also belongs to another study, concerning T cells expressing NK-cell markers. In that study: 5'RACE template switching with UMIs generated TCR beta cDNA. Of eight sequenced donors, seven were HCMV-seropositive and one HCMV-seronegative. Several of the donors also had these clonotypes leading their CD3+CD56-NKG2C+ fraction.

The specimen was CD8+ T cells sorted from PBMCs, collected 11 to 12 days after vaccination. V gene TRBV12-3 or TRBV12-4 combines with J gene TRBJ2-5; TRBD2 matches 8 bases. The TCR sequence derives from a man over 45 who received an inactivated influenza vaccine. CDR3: CASSPPTLADQETQYF. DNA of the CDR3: TGTGCCAGCAGCCCTCCGACACTAGCGGATCAAGAGACCCAGTACTTC.